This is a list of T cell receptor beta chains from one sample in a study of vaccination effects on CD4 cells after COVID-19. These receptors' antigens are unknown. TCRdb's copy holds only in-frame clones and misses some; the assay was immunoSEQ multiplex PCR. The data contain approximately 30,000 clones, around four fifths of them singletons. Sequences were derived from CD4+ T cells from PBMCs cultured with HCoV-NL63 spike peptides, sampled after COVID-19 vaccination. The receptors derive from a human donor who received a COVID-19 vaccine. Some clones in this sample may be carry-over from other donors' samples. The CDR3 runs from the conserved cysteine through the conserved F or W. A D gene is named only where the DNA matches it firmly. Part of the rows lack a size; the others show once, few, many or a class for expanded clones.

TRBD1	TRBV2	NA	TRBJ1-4	CASSAQGATNEKLFF	TGTGCCAGCAGTGCCCAGGGGGCAACTAATGAAAAACTGTTTTTT
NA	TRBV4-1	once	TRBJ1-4	CASSQYTAGATNEKLFF	TGCGCCAGCAGCCAATATACTGCCGGGGCAACTAATGAAAAACTGTTTTTT
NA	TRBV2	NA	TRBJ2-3	CASRMQGDTQYF	TGTGCCAGCAGGATGCAGGGAGATACGCAGTATTTT
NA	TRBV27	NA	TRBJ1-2	CASSPGANYGYTF	TGTGCCAGCAGTCCCGGGGCTAACTATGGCTACACCTTC
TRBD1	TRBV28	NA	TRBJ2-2	CASSSDREKETGELFF	TGTGCCAGCAGTTCCGACAGGGAGAAAGAGACCGGGGAGCTGTTTTTT
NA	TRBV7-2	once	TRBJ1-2	CASSHAGARSNYGYTF	TGTGCCAGCAGCCACGCCGGCGCGCGAAGTAACTATGGCTACACCTTC
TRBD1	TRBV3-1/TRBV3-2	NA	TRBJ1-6	CASSQQMGQGSPNSPLHF	TGTGCCAGCAGCCAACAAATGGGACAGGGAAGTCCCAACTCACCCCTCCACTTT
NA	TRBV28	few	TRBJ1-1	CASRQGGSTEAFF	TGTGCCAGCAGACAGGGCGGGAGCACTGAAGCTTTCTTT
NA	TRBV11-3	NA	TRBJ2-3	CASSLTGSSTDTQYF	TGTGCCAGCAGCTTAACGGGTTCTAGCACAGATACGCAGTATTTT
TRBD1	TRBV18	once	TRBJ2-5	CASSPTGGETQYF	TGTGCCAGCTCACCGACAGGGGGAGAGACCCAGTACTTC
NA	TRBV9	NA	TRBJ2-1	CASSVGSYNEQFF	TGTGCCAGCAGCGTAGGCTCCTACAATGAGCAGTTCTTC